This T cell receptor (beta chain) was captured by sequencing in a study of PD-L1 blockade in urothelial cancer. Whole-study context: Peripheral blood specimens exhibited a median yield of around 140,000 T cells.

The sample's time point: peripheral blood 6 weeks after treatment start. Produced via immunoSEQ multiplex PCR; TCRdb's table is partial and in-frame only. This table has roughly 45,000 clones, around 82% appearing once. Germline assignment: CDR1 MDHEN and CDR2 SYDVKM. Trimming removed 6 bases at V and 7 bases at J, with 8 bases between. This CDR3 region has 11 residues. The chain combines TRBV28 with TRBJ2-3; maybe TRBD2 (6 bases). The origin of this receptor is a man aged 55 to 70 with urothelial cancer. The sample here was PBMCs, taken around atezolizumab (anti-PD-L1) treatment. The CDR3 nucleotides are TGTGCCAGCAGCGGGGGATATACGCAGTATTTT. The encoded protein is CASSGGYTQYF.